This T cell receptor (beta chain) was recorded in a study of beta chain features in type 1 diabetes. As for the study in general: Analysis included 107,917,701 sorted cells drawn from all samples. General observations from the study: Researchers report that Type 1 diabetes patients had moderately but significantly shorter TCRB CDR3s across all four CD4+ subsets. Possible PCR preference for shorter templates applied equally to patients and controls.

Sequenced material consisted of expressed TCRB transcripts (all of the isolated RNA was reverse transcribed). Clones were read by immunoSEQ multiplex PCR, and TCRdb kept only the in-frame ones, dropping some. This table has about 260,000 clones, 24% appearing once. On average, the one heparinised blood draw given by each donor was approximately 120 mL. On this clone itself: The antigen is not known.

CDR3 size: 12 residues. Germline V CDR1 and CDR2: GTSNPN, SVGIG (reference sequence). Trimming took 1 base from V and 5 from J, leaving 6 bases between them. The material sequenced was naive CD4+ T cells from blood. The sequence was collected from a woman aged 25 to 45 with type 1 diabetes. The V call is TRBV30, the J call TRBJ2-1; no clear D gene. The CDR3 spells CAWSGFNNEQFF. CDR3 in DNA: TGTGCCTGGAGTGGTTTTAACAATGAGCAGTTCTTC.